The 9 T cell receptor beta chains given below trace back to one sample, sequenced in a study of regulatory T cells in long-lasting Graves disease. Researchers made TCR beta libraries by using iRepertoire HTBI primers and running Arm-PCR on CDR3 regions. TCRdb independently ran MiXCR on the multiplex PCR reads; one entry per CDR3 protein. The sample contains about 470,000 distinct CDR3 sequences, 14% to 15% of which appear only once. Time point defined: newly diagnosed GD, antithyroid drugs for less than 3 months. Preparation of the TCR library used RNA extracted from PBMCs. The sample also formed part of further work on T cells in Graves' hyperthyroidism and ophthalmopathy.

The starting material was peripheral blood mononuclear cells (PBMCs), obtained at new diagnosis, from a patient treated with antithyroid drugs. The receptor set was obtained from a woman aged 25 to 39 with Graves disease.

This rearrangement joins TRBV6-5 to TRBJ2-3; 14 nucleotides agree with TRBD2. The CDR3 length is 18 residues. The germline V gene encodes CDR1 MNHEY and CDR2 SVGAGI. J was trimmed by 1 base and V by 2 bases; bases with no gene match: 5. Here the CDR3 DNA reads TGTGCCAGCAGTTACAGGACTAGCGGGAGGTACGGCACAGATACGCAGTATTTT. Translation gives CASSYRTSGRYGTDTQYF.

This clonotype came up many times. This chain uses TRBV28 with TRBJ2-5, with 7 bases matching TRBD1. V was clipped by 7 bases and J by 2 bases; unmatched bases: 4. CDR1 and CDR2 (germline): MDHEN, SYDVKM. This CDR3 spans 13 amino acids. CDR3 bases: TGTGCCAGCAACGGGGACAGACAAGAGACCCAGTACTTC. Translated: CASNGDRQETQYF.

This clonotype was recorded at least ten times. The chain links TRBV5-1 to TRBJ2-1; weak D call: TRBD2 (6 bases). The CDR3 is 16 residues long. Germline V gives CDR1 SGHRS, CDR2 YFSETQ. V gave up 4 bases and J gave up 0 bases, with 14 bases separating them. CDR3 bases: TGCGCCAGCAGCCCCCGGGAGCGGAGCTCCTACAATGAGCAGTTCTTC. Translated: CASSPRERSSYNEQFF.

CDR3 residues: CSARDLGYSYEQYF. CDR3 sequence (DNA): TGCAGTGCTAGAGATCTGGGCTACTCCTACGAGCAGTACTTC. This chain joins TRBV20-1 and TRBJ2-7; D ambiguous. This CDR3 spans 14 amino acids. Germline assignment: CDR1 DFQATT and CDR2 SNEGSKA (reference sequence). Deletions cut 0 bases from V and 0 bases from J, with 9 bases between.

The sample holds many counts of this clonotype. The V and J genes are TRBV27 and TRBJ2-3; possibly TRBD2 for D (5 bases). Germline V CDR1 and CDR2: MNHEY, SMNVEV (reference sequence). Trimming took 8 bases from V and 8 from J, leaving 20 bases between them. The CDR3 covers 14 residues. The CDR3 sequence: CASGGWGEQVTQYF. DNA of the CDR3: TGTGCCAGCGGTGGGTGGGGAGAGCAAGTTACGCAGTATTTT.

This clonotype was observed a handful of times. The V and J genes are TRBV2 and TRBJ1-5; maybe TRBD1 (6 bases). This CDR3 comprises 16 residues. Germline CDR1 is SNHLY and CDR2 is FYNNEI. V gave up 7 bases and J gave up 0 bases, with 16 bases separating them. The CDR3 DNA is TGTGCCAGCAATCTAGGGGGTCGGTATAGCAATCAGCCCCAGCATTTT. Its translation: CASNLGGRYSNQPQHF.

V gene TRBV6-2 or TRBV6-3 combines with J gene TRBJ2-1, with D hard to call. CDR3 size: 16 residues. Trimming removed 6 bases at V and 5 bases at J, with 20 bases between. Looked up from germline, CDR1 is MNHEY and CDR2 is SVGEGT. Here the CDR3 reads CASSPPGPSPDNEQFF. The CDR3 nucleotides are TGTGCCAGCAGCCCCCCGGGTCCCAGCCCCGACAATGAGCAGTTCTTC.

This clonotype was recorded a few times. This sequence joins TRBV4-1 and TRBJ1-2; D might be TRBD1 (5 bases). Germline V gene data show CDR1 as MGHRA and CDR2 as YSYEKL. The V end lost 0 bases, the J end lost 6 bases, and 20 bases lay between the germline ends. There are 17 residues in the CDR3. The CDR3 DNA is TGCGCCAGCAGCCAAGAAGTAGTGGGGCCCATAACCCATGGCTACACCTTC. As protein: CASSQEVVGPITHGYTF.

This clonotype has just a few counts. CDR3 loop: CASSLAQGGPYGYTF. CDR3 bases: TGTGCCAGCAGCTTAGCGCAGGGGGGGCCTTATGGCTACACCTTC. The V and J genes are TRBV7-9 and TRBJ1-2; 7 bases agree with TRBD1. This CDR3 region has 15 residues. Trimming took 0 bases from V and 5 from J; bases not matched to a gene: 6. Germline assignment: CDR1 SEHNR and CDR2 FQNEAQ (reference sequence).